These 10 T cell receptor beta chains came from one sample sequenced in a study of T cells in Graves' hyperthyroidism and ophthalmopathy. Amplified TCR beta CDR3 regions derived from RNA transcripts. The primer set for the first-round RT-PCR of the TCR CDR3 was HTBI. One entry per CDR3 protein, called by TCRdb with MiXCR from the multiplex PCR reads. Of about 640,000 distinct CDR3 sequences listed, roughly 46% are singletons. The sample taken for sequencing was peripheral blood or thyroid tissue (not recorded which). These receptors were obtained from an adult man with Graves' disease, either hyperthyroidism or ophthalmopathy (not recorded which).

This clonotype came up many times. The rearrangement uses TRBV2 and TRBJ1-1; D is unresolved. Trimming left V 8 bases short and J 1 base short, with 17 bases between. Germline V gene lookup returns CDR1 SNHLY and CDR2 FYNNEI. This CDR3 contains 15 residues. CDR3 in amino acids: CASGRDGGGNTEAFF. The CDR3, as DNA: TGTGCCAGCGGAAGGGATGGCGGTGGGAACACTGAAGCTTTCTTT.

Comments on this clonotype: A single base separates this from a much larger clone, so it may be a read error. The chain carries TRBV15 and TRBJ1-5; 8 nucleotides align to TRBD1. The tail of the sequence fits TRBJ2-3 better, so the J call may be wrong. Looked up from germline, CDR1 is LNHNV and CDR2 is YYDKDF (reference sequence). This CDR3 has 13 amino acids. For the CDR3, the DNA is TGTGCCACCGCGGACAGGGCGAATCAGCCCCAGTATTTT. Translation gives CATADRANQPQYF.

About this clonotype: One end of the junction varies from germline; a read error may be responsible. The rearrangement joins TRBV7-8 to TRBJ1-3; a weak D match, TRBD1 (5 bases). The germline V gene has CDR1 SGHVS and CDR2 FQNEAQ. The CDR3 totals 16 residues. The CDR3 protein is CASSPQWGSSGNTIYF. CDR3 DNA: TGCGCCAGCAGCCCCCAGTGGGGCAGCTCTGGAAACACCATATATTTT.

The sample holds a few counts of this clonotype. The rearrangement uses TRBV19 and TRBJ2-7; 11 bases agree with TRBD2. This CDR3 spans 15 amino acids. Losses at the gene ends were 5 bases for V and 4 bases for J; bases not matched to a gene: 7. Germline CDR1 LNHDA, CDR2 SQIVND (reference sequence). This chain's CDR3 is CASSPFSGRGYEQYF. Written as DNA, the CDR3 is TGTGCCAGTAGTCCCTTTAGCGGGAGGGGGTACGAGCAGTACTTC.

This clonotype was counted at least ten times. The genes are TRBV7-8 and TRBJ1-2, with D possibly TRBD1 on 5 matching bases. The V gene's germline CDR1 is SGHVS and CDR2 FQNEAQ. The CDR3 covers 13 residues. The ends were cut back, 5 bases at V and 2 bases at J, with 9 bases in the middle. CDR3 region: CASSRGRNYGYTF. In DNA, the CDR3 is TGTGCCAGCAGCAGGGGACGGAACTATGGCTACACCTTC.

J is TRBJ1-2 and V is TRBV20-1; 9 bases align to TRBD1. V dropped 3 bases and J dropped 8; count of bases not matched to a gene: 7. CDR1 is DFQATT, CDR2 SNEGSKA, per germline (reference sequence). This CDR3 contains 13 residues. In DNA, the CDR3 is TGCAGTGCTAGTCCCGGGACAGGGTCCGGCTACACCTTC. Translating gives CSASPGTGSGYTF.

The V gene is TRBV20-1, the J gene TRBJ2-2; 9 bases fit TRBD1. This CDR3 contains 14 residues. Germline V gene data show CDR1 as DFQATT and CDR2 as SNEGSKA (reference sequence). The ends lost 5 bases at V and 8 bases at J; junction bases unmatched: 9. DNA of the CDR3: TGCAGTGCTCGCCGGGACAGGGTAACTGGGGAGCTGTTTTTT. It is translated as CSARRDRVTGELFF.

This clonotype was observed a handful of times. The rearrangement joins TRBV2 to TRBJ1-2, with 7 bases identical to TRBD1. The CDR3 has 14 residues. The germline CDR1 and CDR2 sequences are SNHLY and FYNNEI. Losses at the gene ends were 8 bases for V and 7 bases for J; bases not matched to a gene: 13. The CDR3 DNA sequence: TGTGCCAGCTCGTCGACGACAGGGAGTAGTGGCTACACCTTC. Translation: CASSSTTGSSGYTF. Full variable domain (rest looked up from reference TRBV2 and TRBJ1-2): EPEVTQTPSHQVTQMGQEVILRCVPISNHLYFYWYRQILGQKVEFLVSFYNNEISEKSEIFDDQFSVERPDGSNFTLKIRSTKLEDSAMYFCASSSTTGSSGYTFGSGTRLTVV.

The J gene is TRBJ1-4, the V gene TRBV19, with a possible D match to TRBD1 (5 bases). The V and J ends lost 5 bases and 13 bases respectively, with 23 bases between them. Germline values: CDR1 LNHDA, CDR2 SQIVND (reference sequence). There are 15 residues in the CDR3. DNA for the CDR3: TGTGCCAGTAGTTATGCCGGGACCGTGTTTCCAACACTGTTTTTT. Translated, it gives CASSYAGTVFPTLFF.

Comments on this clonotype: A much larger clonotype is one base distant, so this may be a read error. The chain couples TRBV10-3 to TRBJ1-6; D call uncertain. There are 13 residues in the CDR3. V shed 3 bases and J shed 7 bases, with 7 bases lying between them. Per germline, CDR1 ENHRY and CDR2 SYGVKD. CDR3 residues: CAISERFNSPLHF. In DNA, the CDR3 is TGTGCCATCAGTGAACGATTCAATTCACCCCTCCACTTT.